This T cell receptor beta chain was sequenced for a study of shared clonotypes between healthy human individuals (dated by TCRdb to the early 2020s). Background for the entire study: A couple of women and a few men aged 18 to 49 years were included in the cohort. For each donor, CD4 naive and CD4 memory were each given three plates, CD8 naive was given two plates, and CD8 memory was given one plate. Blood TCR repertoires of five healthy adults were deeply sequenced to estimate repertoire size and the extent of clonotype sharing between individuals. Different laboratories and diverse techniques were used to prepare libraries and sequence TCR repertoires, to increase sequencing depth and limit assay-specific biases. Per donor, leukapheresis produced somewhere between about 0.8 and 9 billion PBMCs. What the study reported, not specific to this receptor: Sampling was restricted to blood, and TCR repertoires in tissues likely differ from the TCR repertoires found in blood. Larger estimated clonotype richness was generally found for naive subsets than for memory subsets. Compared with non-shared clonotypes, the clonotypes found in all four sorted-subset donors had higher generation probabilities. The small number of donors limited the genetic and exposure-history diversity represented. Even with the large sequencing depth, rarefaction of the sorted-subset datasets indicated that sequencing was incomplete. Across four donors, roughly 5.4% of naive CD4, 3% to 3.5% of naive CD8, about 2% of memory CD4, and about 0.44% of memory CD8 clonotypes were shared. Based on pairwise subsampling, the degree of clonotype sharing among donors was expected to be affected by sequencing depth.

This clone was observed once. Its target antigen remains unknown. No much larger clonotype is one base removed from it; base qualities were not supplied. V lost 6 bases and J lost 4 bases, and the count of bases not matched to a germline gene is 12. CDR1 and CDR2, per the germline V gene, are SGDLS and YYNGEE. Counted from cysteine to phenylalanine, this CDR3 has 16 amino acids. The sequence is cut down to CDR3 DNA, 48 bases in frame from base 1. Using the deep immunoSEQ assay, multiplex PCR amplified TCR CDR3 regions from genomic DNA. For each cell subset, the extracted genomic DNA was distributed evenly across all wells of several immunoSEQ 96-well plates, and each plate served as one replicate. Each replicate PCR for sorted subsets received about 200 ng genomic DNA, equal to roughly 30,000 T cell genomes. Purified libraries were measured with a Qubit 3.0 fluorometer, size-checked on a Bioanalyzer 2100, and measured again with the KAPA Library Quantification kit. Every immunoSEQ 96-well plate was sequenced on a separate single-read 150-cycle Illumina NextSeq 550 flow cell. The study's processing was this. Because the immunoSEQ output held only junctional sequences and lacked quality scores, the filtering could not match the filtering applied to full-length reads. Sequences were annotated with PyIR, a Python wrapper for IgBLAST v1.9, using IMGT germline references to assign V/J genes and CDR3. Reads were removed for weak V/J assignments (E-value above 1e-6), missing CDR3, stop codons, out-of-frame junctions, or ambiguous translated residues. A V3J clonotype was defined by an identical inferred V gene, J gene, and CDR3 amino acid sequence. Percentage overlap between repertoires was calculated by dividing the number of shared unique clonotypes by the size of the smaller repertoire. Three approaches were used to assess repertoire richness: RTK rarefaction, the Chao1 estimator, and Recon v2.1 estimates of unobserved clonotypes. Generation probabilities were computed with OLGA for all TCRbeta clonotypes obtained by the gDNA method from several donors. TCRdb carries this immuneACCESS record with in-frame sequences only. Its versions omit some clonotypes, under half of them owing to an unresolved V gene in the studies checked, with the rest unexplained. The V and J calls and the clone size are those of that table, but D and trimming were determined from the DNA. Within this sample are roughly 410,000 clones, with about 96% of them counted one time only. The leading ten clones occupy about 0.34% of the sample.

The donors were healthy, HIV-negative adults with no recently reported acute infections or vaccinations. Every donor was a Caucasian adult residing in Nashville, Tennessee, USA. The CD8 memory samples were a combination of magnetically selected CD45RO+ cells and CCR7-negative CD45RA+ effector memory (TemRA) cells. Blood was obtained by leukapheresis, after which PBMCs were separated by Ficoll-Histopaque density gradient centrifugation and cryopreserved in liquid nitrogen vapor phase. Analytical flow cytometry was used to check the purity and quantity of each magnetically sorted T cell population. From each sorted fraction, genomic DNA was isolated and quantified by UV absorbance on a Nanodrop 2000c.

This chain joins TRBV9 to TRBJ2-5, with TRBD2 identical over 10 junction bases. Sample: memory CD8+ T cells sorted from blood. The cell subset or site label here, explained by the study, means: CD45RO+ cells pooled with CCR7-negative TemRA cells. This TCR came from a man younger than 40 in good health. The nucleotide sequence reads as follows: TGTGCCAGCACCCTTGGACTAGCGGAGAGGGGAGAGACCCAGTACTTC. Its product reads: CASTLGLAERGETQYF.